This T cell receptor (beta chain) was identified in a study of cytomegalovirus exposure and HLA in healthy donors. Across the study: As an earlier analysis found, around 200 million T cells yielded 100 million to 130 million unique TCR beta sequences. Study-level results: Roughly uniform depth of sequencing across donors was assumed in presence/absence analyses. Later on, a genetic analysis was performed. It linked a missense variant in DCLRE1C with V- and J-gene trimming of TCR beta. The classifier, whose performance was assessed in both the original and validation cohorts, reportedly diagnosed cytomegalovirus status with high specificity and sensitivity.

PCR used 60 Vbeta primers and 13 Jbeta primers. The method was immunoSEQ multiplex PCR; TCRdb's version includes in-frame clones alone and lacks a portion of them. The sample comprises around 150,000 clones, approximately 61% of which are singletons, and roughly 1.7% rests with the top ten. A note on this clone: Its target is not known.

Per the germline V gene, CDR1 is MDHEN and CDR2 is SYDVKM. J gave up 5 bases and V 5 bases, and 12 bases lay outside the gene matches. This CDR3 has 16 amino acids. The chain uses TRBV28 and TRBJ2-3; TRBD1 aligns across 8 bases. The source of this sequence is a human donor in good health. Sequencing was carried out using PBMCs. CDR3 protein: CASSHSGQGAEDTQYF. DNA for the CDR3: TGTGCCAGCAGTCACTCGGGCCAGGGGGCAGAAGATACGCAGTATTTT.